The 21 T cell receptor beta chains below all came from one sample that was sequenced in a study of blood T cell repertoires in COVID-19. TCRdb keeps only in-frame clones here, not all; method: immunoSEQ multiplex PCR. The sample has almost 55,000 clones, roughly 84% seen once. What was sequenced was peripheral blood. The receptors derive from a man aged 45-65 years with active COVID-19.

This clone was seen just once. The chain joins TRBV6-4 to TRBJ1-2; 10 nucleotides match TRBD1. Germline V gene data show CDR1 as MRHNA and CDR2 as SNTAGT. The CDR3 is 15 residues long. V was pared by 6 bases and J by 3 bases, with 7 bases of the junction left unmatched. The CDR3, as DNA: TGTGCCAGCAGCGCAGGACAGGGGGTGGACTATGGCTACACCTTC. Its protein product is CASSAGQGVDYGYTF.

The rearrangement links TRBV9 to TRBJ1-1; tentative D call: TRBD1 (6 bases). V lost 4 bases to trimming and J lost 5 bases, with 21 bases between them. The CDR3 has 16 residues. Germline assignment: CDR1 SGDLS and CDR2 YYNGEE. The CDR3 sequence: CASSPQGGGGLTEAFF. In nucleotides, the CDR3 is TGTGCCAGCAGCCCTCAAGGGGGAGGGGGATTGACTGAAGCTTTCTTT.

The chain couples TRBV3-1 (or the pseudogene TRBV3-2) to TRBJ1-2, with TRBD1 identical over 8 bases. Germline CDR1 is LGHDT and CDR2 is YNNKEL (reference sequence). CDR3 length equals 14 residues. V shed 4 bases and J 1 base; nucleotides not matched to a gene: 2. CDR3 protein: CASSRQGFNYGYTF. In DNA, the CDR3 is TGTGCCAGCAGCCGACAGGGGTTTAACTATGGCTACACCTTC.

V usage is TRBV19 and J usage is TRBJ2-7; 8 bases are shared with TRBD1. The germline V gene encodes CDR1 LNHDA and CDR2 SQIVND (reference sequence). The V and J ends lost 5 bases and 4 bases, in that order; junction bases with no gene match: 7. The CDR3 runs 14 residues. The CDR3: CASSPTGVGYEQYF. As DNA, the CDR3 is TGTGCCAGTAGTCCGACAGGGGTAGGGTACGAGCAGTACTTC. Full variable domain (missing parts from reference TRBV19 and TRBJ2-7): DGGITQSPKYLFRKEGQNVTLSCEQNLNHDAMYWYRQDPGQGLRLIYYSQIVNDFQKGDIAEGYSVSREKKESFPLTVTSAQKNPTAFYLCASSPTGVGYEQYFGPGTRLTVT.

The chain employs TRBV28 and TRBJ2-7, with a tentative D call TRBD1 (5 bases). CDR3 length: 14 amino acids. Trimming took off 5 bases at V and 3 bases at J, with 14 bases between the two ends. The V gene's germline CDR1 is MDHEN and CDR2 SYDVKM. The CDR3 nucleotides are TGTGCCAGCAGTCCGTTTCAGGGAAACTACGAGCAGTACTTC. It specifies CASSPFQGNYEQYF.

V gene TRBV6-2 or TRBV6-3 combines with J gene TRBJ1-5; 7 bases map to TRBD1. V lost 2 bases to trimming and J lost 2 bases; unmatched junction nucleotides: 3. Per germline, CDR1 MNHEY and CDR2 SVGEGT. This CDR3 contains 15 residues. The CDR3, as DNA: TGTGCCAGCAGTTACCGACAGGGTGGCAATCAGCCCCAGCATTTT. Its protein is CASSYRQGGNQPQHF.

CDR3 loop: CASSLAGNRNEQFF. CDR3 nucleotides: TGTGCCAGCAGCTTAGCGGGAAACAGGAATGAGCAGTTCTTC. The V call is TRBV11-1, the J call TRBJ2-1, with D perhaps TRBD1 (5 bases). V was shortened by 0 bases and J by 7 bases, with 10 bases between the two germline ends. Germline loops: CDR1 SGHAT, CDR2 FQDESV (reference sequence). This CDR3 has 14 amino acids.

The V call is TRBV27, the J call TRBJ2-3; 14 bases match TRBD2. The germline CDR1 and CDR2 sequences are MNHEY and SMNVEV (reference sequence). The V and J ends lost 2 bases and 4 bases, in that order; junction bases with no gene match: 8. This CDR3 spans 18 amino acids. The CDR3 reads CASSLTGTSGRGADTQYF. CDR3 DNA: TGTGCCAGCAGTTTAACCGGGACTAGCGGGAGAGGGGCAGATACGCAGTATTTT.

V gene TRBV4-3 combines with J gene TRBJ2-4; weak D call: TRBD2 (5 bases). The V end lost 4 bases, the J end lost 9 bases, and 16 bases lay between the germline ends. The V gene's germline CDR1 is LGHNA and CDR2 YSLEER. The CDR3 has 14 residues. CDR3 nucleotide sequence: TGCGCCAGCAGCCCGGAGTACGAGGGCGGCATTCAGTACTTC. This encodes CASSPEYEGGIQYF.

There are a few counts of this clone. This sequence joins TRBV18 and TRBJ1-6; possible D gene TRBD1, 5 bases. This CDR3 spans 16 amino acids. CDR1 KGHSH and CDR2 LQKENI come from the germline V gene. The germline V and J ends were trimmed by 4 bases and 6 bases, with 16 bases remaining between them. CDR3 coding DNA: TGTGCCAGCTCACAGTCGGGGGGTTTCGCTAATTCACCCCTCCACTTT. It is translated as CASSQSGGFANSPLHF. Full variable domain (remainder filled in from reference TRBV18 and TRBJ1-6): NAGVMQNPRHLVRRRGQEARLRCSPMKGHSHVYWYRQLPEEGLKFMVYLQKENIIDESGMPKERFSAEFPKEGPSILRIQQVVRGDSAAYFCASSQSGGFANSPLHFGNGTRLTVT.

V is TRBV28 and J is TRBJ2-5, with a tentative D call TRBD1 (6 bases). Trimming removed 8 bases from V and 1 base from J, with 17 bases in between. Looked up from germline, CDR1 is MDHEN and CDR2 is SYDVKM. The CDR3 sequence is 15 residues long. The CDR3 region has the DNA TGTGCCAGCCCTCCCGGGACAATGATCCAAGAGACCCAGTACTTC. Encoded protein: CASPPGTMIQETQYF. The full variable domain, rest sourced from reference TRBV28 and TRBJ2-5, is DVKVTQSSRYLVKRTGEKVFLECVQDMDHENMFWYRQDPGLGLRLIYFSYDVKMKEKGDIPEGYSVSREKKERFSLILESASTNQTSMYLCASPPGTMIQETQYFGPGTRLLVL.

This clone was observed a handful of times. The chain carries TRBV6-1 and TRBJ1-5, with a tentative D call TRBD1 (6 bases). Trimming cost V 4 bases and J 1 base, with 14 bases left between them. The CDR3 contains 16 residues. Germline V gene sequence: CDR1 MNHNS, CDR2 SASEGT. In nucleotides, the CDR3 is TGTGCCAGCAGTGGGCCTCCCAGGGGAAGCAATCAGCCCCAGCATTTT. It is translated as CASSGPPRGSNQPQHF.

The rearrangement uses TRBV5-1 and TRBJ2-3; D gene unclear. V lost 0 bases and J 1 base, leaving 3 bases between the germline ends. There are 13 residues in the CDR3. From germline, CDR1 is SGHRS and CDR2 YFSETQ. The DNA of the CDR3 is TGCGCCAGCAGCTTGGCCGGCACAGATACGCAGTATTTT. This translates into CASSLAGTDTQYF.

The chain is built from TRBV7-2 and TRBJ1-1; D is unresolved. The CDR3 sequence is 13 residues long. V lost 1 base and J 3 bases, leaving 6 bases between the germline ends. CDR1 is SGHTA, CDR2 FQGNSA, per germline. CDR3 nucleotide sequence: TGTGCCAGCAGCTTAGAGCCCGACACTGAAGCTTTCTTT. This codes for CASSLEPDTEAFF. Based on the CDR3 plus reference TRBV7-2 and TRBJ1-1, the full variable domain is GAGVSQSPSNKVTEKGKDVELRCDPISGHTALYWYRQSLGQGLEFLIYFQGNSAPDKSGLPSDRFSAERTGGSVSTLTIQRTQQEDSAVYLCASSLEPDTEAFFGQGTRLTVV.

As concerns this clone: Other DNA variants within this sample encode the same CDR3. This rearrangement joins TRBV6-5 to TRBJ1-2; 8 bases fit TRBD1. The CDR3 sequence is 13 residues long. CDR1 and CDR2 from the germline V gene are MNHEY and SVGAGI. V gave up 6 bases and J gave up 5 bases; unmatched junction bases: 5. CDR3 sequence: CASSLDRVYGYTF. CDR3 DNA: TGTGCCAGCAGCCTGGACAGGGTGTATGGCTACACCTTC.

The genes are TRBV4-3 and TRBJ1-1; D unresolved. V lost 3 bases, J lost 1 base, and 9 bases lay in between. The CDR3 contains 14 residues. CDR1 is LGHNA, CDR2 YSLEER, per germline. CDR3 amino acids: CASSHDAGNTEAFF. The CDR3 coding sequence is TGCGCCAGCAGCCATGATGCGGGGAACACTGAAGCTTTCTTT.

The chain has TRBV5-6 and TRBJ2-1, with a tentative D call TRBD1 (5 bases). The ends were cut back, 5 bases at V and 10 bases at J, with 10 bases in the middle. Germline V gene sequence: CDR1 SGHDT, CDR2 YYEEEE. The CDR3 has 11 amino acids. The CDR3 region is CASRGLGEQFF. CDR3 sequence (DNA): TGTGCCAGCAGGGGGCTGGGAGAGCAGTTCTTC.

The chain links TRBV28 to TRBJ1-2; the match to TRBD1 covers 9 bases. Germline V CDR1 and CDR2: MDHEN, SYDVKM. The CDR3 sequence is 13 residues long. V shed 10 bases, J shed 6 bases, and the junction held 9 bases outside the gene matches. The DNA for the CDR3 is TGTGCCACCACAGAACAGGGGGCCCATGGCTACACCTTC. Protein sequence: CATTEQGAHGYTF.

The chain employs TRBV4-2 and TRBJ2-2; perhaps TRBD1 as D (5 bases). This CDR3 is 16 amino acids long. Germline V gene data show CDR1 as LGHNA and CDR2 as YNFKEQ. Trimming took 1 base from V and 2 from J, leaving 11 bases between them. The CDR3 region has the DNA TGTGCCAGCAGCCAAGCAGAAGGGGCTAACACCGGGGAGCTGTTTTTT. Translation gives CASSQAEGANTGELFF.

The rearrangement uses TRBV18 and TRBJ2-5; maybe TRBD1 (6 bases). Germline-derived CDR1 and CDR2 are KGHSH and LQKENI. The CDR3 runs to 13 residues. Trimming shortened V by 3 bases and J by 2 bases, and 7 bases separated the two germline ends. For the CDR3, the DNA is TGTGCCAGCTCACCGGACAGACAAGAGACCCAGTACTTC. Translating it yields CASSPDRQETQYF.

The chain is built from TRBV2 and TRBJ1-1; D is uncertain. Germline CDR1 and CDR2: SNHLY and FYNNEI. Trimming removed 6 bases from V and 0 bases from J, with 11 bases in between. This CDR3 comprises 14 residues. CDR3 bases: TGTGCCAGCAGGGGAGGACGGATGAACACTGAAGCTTTCTTT. It specifies CASRGGRMNTEAFF.